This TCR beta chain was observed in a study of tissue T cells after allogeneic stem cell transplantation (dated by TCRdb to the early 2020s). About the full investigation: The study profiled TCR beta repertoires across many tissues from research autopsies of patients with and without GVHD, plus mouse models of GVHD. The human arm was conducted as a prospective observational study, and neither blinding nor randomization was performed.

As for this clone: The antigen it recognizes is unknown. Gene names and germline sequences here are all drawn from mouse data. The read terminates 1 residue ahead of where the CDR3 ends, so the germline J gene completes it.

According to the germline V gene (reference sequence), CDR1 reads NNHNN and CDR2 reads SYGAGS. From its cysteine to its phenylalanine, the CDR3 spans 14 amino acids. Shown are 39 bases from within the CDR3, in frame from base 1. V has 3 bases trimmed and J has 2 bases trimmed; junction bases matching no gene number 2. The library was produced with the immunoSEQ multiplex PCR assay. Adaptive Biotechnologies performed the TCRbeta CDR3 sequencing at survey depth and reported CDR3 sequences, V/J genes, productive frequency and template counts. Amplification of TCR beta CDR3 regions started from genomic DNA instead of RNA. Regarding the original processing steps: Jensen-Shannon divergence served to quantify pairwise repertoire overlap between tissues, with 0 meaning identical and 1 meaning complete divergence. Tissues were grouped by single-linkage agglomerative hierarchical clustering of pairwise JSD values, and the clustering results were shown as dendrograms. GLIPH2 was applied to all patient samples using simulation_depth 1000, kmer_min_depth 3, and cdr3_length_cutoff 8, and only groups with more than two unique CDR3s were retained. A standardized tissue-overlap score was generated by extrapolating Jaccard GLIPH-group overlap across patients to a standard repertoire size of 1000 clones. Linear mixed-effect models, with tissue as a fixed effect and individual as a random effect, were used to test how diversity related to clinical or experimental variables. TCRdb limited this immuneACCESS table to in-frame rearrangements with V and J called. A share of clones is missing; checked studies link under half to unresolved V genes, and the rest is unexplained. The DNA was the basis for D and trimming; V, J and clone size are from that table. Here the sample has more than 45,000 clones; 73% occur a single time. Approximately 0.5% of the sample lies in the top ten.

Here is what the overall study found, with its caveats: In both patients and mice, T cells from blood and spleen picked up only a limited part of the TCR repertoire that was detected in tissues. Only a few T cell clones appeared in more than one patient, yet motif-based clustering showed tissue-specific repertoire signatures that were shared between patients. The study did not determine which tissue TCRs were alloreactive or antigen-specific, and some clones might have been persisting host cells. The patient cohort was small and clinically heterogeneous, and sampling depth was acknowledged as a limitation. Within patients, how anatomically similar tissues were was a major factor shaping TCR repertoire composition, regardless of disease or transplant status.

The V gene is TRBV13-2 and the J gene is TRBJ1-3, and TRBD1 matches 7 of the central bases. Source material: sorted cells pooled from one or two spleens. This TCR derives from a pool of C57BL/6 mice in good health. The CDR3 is CASGVGQTGNTLYF. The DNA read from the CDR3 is TGTGCCAGCGGTGTGGGACAGACTGGAAATACGCTCTAT.